The rows below give T cell receptor beta chains drawn from one sample of a study of T cells after yellow fever vaccination. In TCRdb, the 5' RACE reads were re-called with MiXCR into one record per CDR3 protein. The sample has about 340,000 distinct CDR3 sequences, roughly 8.7% seen once. Sequencing was performed on PBMCs, taken on the day of the first yellow fever vaccination. Receptors originate from a man younger than 35 who received the YFV17D yellow fever vaccine. Both conserved end residues are part of each CDR3. A D gene is named only where the DNA matches it firmly. Clone sizes are given selectively: once, few, many, or a class where the clone is expanded.

TRBJ1-1,few,TRBV29-1,NA,14,CSVRGPLENTEAFF,TGCAGCGTCAGGGGCCCCTTGGAGAACACTGAAGCTTTCTTT
TRBJ2-1,few,TRBV5-1,TRBD2,16,CASSLGSGAYYNEQFF,TGCGCCAGCAGCTTGGGGAGCGGGGCCTATTACAATGAGCAGTTCTTC
TRBJ2-2,NA,TRBV20-1,TRBD2,14,CSASGGGYTGELFF,TGCAGTGCTTCGGGGGGGGGGTACACCGGGGAGCTGTTTTTT
TRBJ1-2,few,TRBV6-1,NA,13,CASTPGPNYGYTF,TGTGCCAGCACCCCGGGTCCTAACTATGGCTACACCTTC
TRBJ2-3,NA,TRBV7-9,NA,16,CASSLGQGLRSDTQYF,TGTGCCAGCAGCTTAGGGCAGGGCCTCCGGTCAGATACGCAGTATTTT
TRBJ1-5,NA,TRBV3-1,NA,16,CASSQDPAGVYQPQHF,TGTGCCAGCAGCCAAGATCCGGCAGGGGTCTACCAGCCCCAGCATTTT
TRBJ2-3,few,TRBV11-1,TRBD2,15,CASSLLAGGQNTQYF,TGTGCCAGCAGCTTGCTAGCGGGGGGGCAAAATACGCAGTATTTT
TRBJ2-3,few,TRBV5-1,TRBD2,17,CASSPEASGGHTDTQYF,TGCGCCAGCAGCCCGGAGGCTAGCGGGGGTCACACAGATACGCAGTATTTT
TRBJ2-1,NA,TRBV12-3/TRBV12-4,TRBD2,16,CASSGGLAVSYNEQFF,TGTGCCAGCAGCGGGGGACTAGCGGTTTCCTACAATGAGCAGTTCTTC
TRBJ2-5,few,TRBV7-9,NA,14,CASNPLGGKETQYF,TGTGCCAGCAACCCTCTAGGCGGGAAAGAGACCCAGTACTTC
TRBJ2-1,few,TRBV7-8,TRBD2,16,CASSPALARNYNEQFF,TGTGCCAGCAGCCCGGCACTAGCGAGAAACTACAATGAGCAGTTCTTC
TRBJ1-4,NA,TRBV28,NA,14,CASTLEGRGEKLFF,TGTGCCAGCACCCTGGAGGGAAGGGGGGAAAAACTGTTTTTT
TRBJ1-2,NA,TRBV7-8,NA,15,CASSFEGRGDYGYTF,TGTGCCAGCAGCTTCGAGGGCAGGGGTGACTATGGCTACACCTTC
TRBJ2-3,NA,TRBV9,NA,14,CASTVGTSTDTQYF,TGTGCCAGCACCGTGGGGACTAGCACAGATACGCAGTATTTT
TRBJ2-6,few,TRBV9,NA,16,CASSVWSSSGANVLTF,TGTGCCAGCAGCGTATGGAGCTCGTCTGGGGCCAACGTCCTGACTTTC
TRBJ2-5,few,TRBV12-3/TRBV12-4,NA,15,CASSLKGIFSETQYF,TGTGCCAGCAGTTTAAAGGGAATTTTCTCGGAGACCCAGTACTTC
TRBJ1-3,few,TRBV5-1,NA,16,CASSLDQGNSGNTIYF,TGCGCCAGCAGCTTGGACCAGGGAAACTCTGGAAACACCATATATTTT
TRBJ2-4,NA,TRBV6-2/TRBV6-3,NA,17,CASSYSRGQGVLNIQYF,TGTGCCAGCAGTTACTCGAGGGGCCAAGGCGTTCTCAACATTCAGTACTTC